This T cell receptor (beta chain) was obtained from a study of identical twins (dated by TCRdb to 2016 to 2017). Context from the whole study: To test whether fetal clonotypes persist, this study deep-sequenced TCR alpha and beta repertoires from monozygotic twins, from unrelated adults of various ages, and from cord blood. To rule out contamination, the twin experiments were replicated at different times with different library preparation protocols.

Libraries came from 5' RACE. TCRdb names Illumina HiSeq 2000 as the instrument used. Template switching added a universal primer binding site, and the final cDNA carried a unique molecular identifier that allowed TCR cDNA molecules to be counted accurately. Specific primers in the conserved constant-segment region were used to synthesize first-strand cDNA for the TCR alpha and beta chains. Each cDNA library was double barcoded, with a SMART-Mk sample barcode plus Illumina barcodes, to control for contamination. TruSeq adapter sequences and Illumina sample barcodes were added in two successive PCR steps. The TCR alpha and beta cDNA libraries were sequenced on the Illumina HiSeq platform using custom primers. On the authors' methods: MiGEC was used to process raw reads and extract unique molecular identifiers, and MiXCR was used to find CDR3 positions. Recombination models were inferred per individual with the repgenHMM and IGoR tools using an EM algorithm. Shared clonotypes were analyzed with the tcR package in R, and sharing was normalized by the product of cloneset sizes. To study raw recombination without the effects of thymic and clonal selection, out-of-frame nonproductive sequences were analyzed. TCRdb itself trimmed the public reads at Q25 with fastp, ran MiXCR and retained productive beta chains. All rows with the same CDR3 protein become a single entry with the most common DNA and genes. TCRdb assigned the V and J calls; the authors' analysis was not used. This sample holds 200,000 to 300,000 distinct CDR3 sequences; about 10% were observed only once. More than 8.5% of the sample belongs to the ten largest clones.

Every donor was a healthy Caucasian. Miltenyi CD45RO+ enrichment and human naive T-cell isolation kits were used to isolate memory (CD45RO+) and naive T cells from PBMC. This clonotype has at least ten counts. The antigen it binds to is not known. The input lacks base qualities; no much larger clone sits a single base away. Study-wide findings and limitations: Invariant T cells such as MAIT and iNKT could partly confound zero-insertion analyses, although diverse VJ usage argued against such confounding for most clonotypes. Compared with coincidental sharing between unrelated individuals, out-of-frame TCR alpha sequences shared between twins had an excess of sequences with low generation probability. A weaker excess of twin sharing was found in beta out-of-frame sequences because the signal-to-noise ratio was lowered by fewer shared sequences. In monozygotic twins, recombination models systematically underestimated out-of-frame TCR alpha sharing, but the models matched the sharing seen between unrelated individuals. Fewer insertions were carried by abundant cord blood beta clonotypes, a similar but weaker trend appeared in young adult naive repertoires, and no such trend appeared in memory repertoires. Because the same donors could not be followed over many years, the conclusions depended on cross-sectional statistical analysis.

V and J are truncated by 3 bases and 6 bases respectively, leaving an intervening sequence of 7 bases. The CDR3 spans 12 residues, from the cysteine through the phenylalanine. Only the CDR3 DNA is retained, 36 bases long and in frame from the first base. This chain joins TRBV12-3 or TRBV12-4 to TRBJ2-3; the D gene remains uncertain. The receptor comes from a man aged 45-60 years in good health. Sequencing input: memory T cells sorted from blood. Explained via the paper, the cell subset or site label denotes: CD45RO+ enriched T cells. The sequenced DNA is TGTGCCAGCAGTTTTACTGAGGATACGCAGTATTTT. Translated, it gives CASSFTEDTQYF.